This T cell receptor beta chain was identified in a study of T cell responses to AZD1222 COVID-19 vaccine (dated by TCRdb to 2020 to 2023). In the study overall: A total of about 230 trial participants underwent TCR sequencing, of whom 207 received two doses of AZD1222 and some 25 received two doses of the MenACWY control vaccine. Trial participants were enrolled by age into subgroups of 18-55, 56-69 and 70-plus years, and around 150, 28 and 57 TCR-sequenced participants, respectively, were included in these subgroups. General findings and caveats noted by the study authors: Epitopes outside the regions mutated in the B.1.351 and B.1.1.7 variants were reportedly recognized by nearly half of the unique spike-specific TCRs. Only five or six AZD1222 recipients were SARS-CoV-2 seropositive at baseline, limiting conclusions about previously exposed vaccinees. Participants were mostly white British, with more females than males. The authors suggested clonal diversity may have been underestimated. Vaccine-associated CD4 TCRs spanned the whole spike protein, with dominant responses in regions 160-218 and 743-854. The 56-69-year group was small, and its depth increase did not reach significance, likely because of low power. A significant rise in spike-specific TCR breadth and depth was observed after two AZD1222 doses relative to day 0 and relative to MenACWY recipients. No day 14 peak-response samples were available, so repertoires were characterized only after the peak T cell response.

This clone appeared once. Its antigen remains undetermined. No per-base quality is available; no much larger clone lies one base away. What the time point label conveys for this sample: about 28 days (+/-7) after the second vaccine dose. AZD1222 recipients whose second dose came at about 4 weeks and those whose second dose came at about 12 weeks were combined into one group, since spike-specific TCR depth and breadth did not differ between the two schedules. Vaccinee samples were obtained from the UK trials COV001 and COV002, which included a single-blind randomized controlled phase 2/3 trial of AZD1222 (ChAdOx1 nCoV-19) in healthy adults. For TCRbeta chain sequencing, PBMC samples were collected from trial participants at day 0 and at day 28 after the second dose. The CDR3 goes from the cysteine to the phenylalanine over 15 residues. The only DNA kept is the CDR3, 45 bases in frame from the first base. CDR1 and CDR2, looked up from the germline V gene, are SGHTA and FQGNSA. Trimming removed 6 bases from V and 2 bases from J, leaving 16 bases between the germline ends.

The CDR3 regions of human TCRbeta chains were analyzed by immunosequencing. The study's processing was this. Repertoire TCRs were checked for matches against a reference library of SARS-CoV-2-specific TCRs that had been generated using the MIRA antigen-specificity platform. Breadth meant the fraction of unique TCRs that were SARS-CoV-2-associated, whereas depth meant the fraction of total T cells that were SARS-CoV-2-associated. Using the MIRA data, each spike-specific TCR was mapped to the spike region that the TCR reacts to and placed in a CD4 or CD8 class. Log10-transformed breadth and depth values were compared by one-way ANOVA with Sidak's multiple comparisons tests. Entries here come from immuneACCESS through TCRdb and include only in-frame sequences with V and J called. Some clones fail to appear in such tables; in the studies checked, an unresolved V gene covers under half of the shortfall, and the cause of the remainder is unknown. For V, J and clone size, that table is used; D and trimming come from the DNA. This sample is represented by 180,000 or so clones; approximately 93% of them were singletons. Of the sample, 1.5% to 2% is held by the ten largest clones.

The origin of this receptor is an adult who received the AZD1222 COVID-19 vaccine. This material consisted of peripheral blood, taken 28 days after the second AZD1222 dose. The sequence links TRBV7-2 to TRBJ1-1; the D gene assignment is ambiguous. The DNA sequence is given as TGTGCCAGCAGTAAATCGTCGACGCTAAACACTGAAGCTTTCTTT. Its amino acids are CASSKSSTLNTEAFF.